This TCR beta chain was observed in a study of OX40 agonist ivuxolimab in advanced cancers. About the research overall: Having had anti-PD-1, anti-PD-L1 or anti-CTLA-4 therapy before was allowed, and around 44% had some.

This CDR3 is 12 amino acids long. The germline CDR1 and CDR2 sequences are SGHAT and FQNNGV. Trimming removed 6 bases from V and 10 bases from J; junction bases left unmatched: 6. The data were produced by immunoSEQ multiplex PCR, yet TCRdb's version contains in-frame clones alone and is incomplete. The data show tens of thousands of clones, 85% seen once. Points from the study as a whole: The study observed clonal expansion of CD4+ and CD8+ blood T cells by week 6 at 0.1 to 3.0 mg/kg.

With respect to this clone: The antigen remains undetermined.

The V and J genes are TRBV11-2 and TRBJ2-1; 7 positions match TRBD2. This receptor was obtained from an adult with an advanced solid tumor such as melanoma, head and neck, liver or kidney cancer. The sample consisted of CD4+ or CD8+ T cells sorted from blood, taken in a trial of the OX40 agonist ivuxolimab. CDR3 nucleotide sequence: TGTGCCAGCAGTTCAGGGAGGGCGGAGCAGTTCTTC. Its translation is CASSSGRAEQFF.